This record concerns one T cell receptor (beta chain) sequence. The data derive from a study of blood T cell repertoires in COVID-19. Sequencing was performed with immunoSEQ multiplex PCR; in TCRdb, only in-frame clones are kept and a portion is missing. Of fewer than 300,000 clones detected, about 85% appear once; the ten largest clones hold around 2.5%. The CDR3 sequence is 18 residues long. Trimming cost V 2 bases and J 2 bases; bases outside gene matches: 5. Germline CDR1 and CDR2: KGHSH and LQKENI. The specimen was PBMCs or T cells enriched from blood (not recorded which). This clonotype originated in a woman aged 50 to 60 who had recovered from COVID-19. The V gene is TRBV18, the J gene TRBJ2-5; 16 nucleotides match TRBD2. The CDR3: CASSPFGTSGRAQETQYF. CDR3 nucleotide sequence: TGTGCCAGCTCACCATTTGGGACTAGCGGGAGGGCACAAGAGACCCAGTACTTC. Full variable domain (outside the CDR3, taken from reference TRBV18 and TRBJ2-5): NAGVMQNPRHLVRRRGQEARLRCSPMKGHSHVYWYRQLPEEGLKFMVYLQKENIIDESGMPKERFSAEFPKEGPSILRIQQVVRGDSAAYFCASSPFGTSGRAQETQYFGPGTRLLVL.